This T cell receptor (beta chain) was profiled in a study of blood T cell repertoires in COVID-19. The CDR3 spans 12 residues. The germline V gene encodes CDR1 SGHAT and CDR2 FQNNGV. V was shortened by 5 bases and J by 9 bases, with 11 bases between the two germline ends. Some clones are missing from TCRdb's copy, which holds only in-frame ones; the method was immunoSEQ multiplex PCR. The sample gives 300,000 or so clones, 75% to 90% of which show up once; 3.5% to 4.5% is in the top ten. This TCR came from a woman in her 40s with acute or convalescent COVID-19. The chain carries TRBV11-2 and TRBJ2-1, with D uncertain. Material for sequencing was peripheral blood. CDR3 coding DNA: TGTGCCAGCAGCCCCCCCGGTGGTGAGCAGTTCTTC. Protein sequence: CASSPPGGEQFF. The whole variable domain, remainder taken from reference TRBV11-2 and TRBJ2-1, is EAGVAQSPRYKIIEKRQSVAFWCNPISGHATLYWYQQILGQGPKLLIQFQNNGVVDDSQLPKDRFSAERLKGVDSTLKIQPAKLEDSAVYLCASSPPGGEQFFGPGTRLTVL.